This TCR beta chain was captured by sequencing in a study of blood T cell repertoires in COVID-19. Study summary: Spain, Italy and the United States supplied samples that represented acute and convalescent COVID-19.

Germline values: CDR1 MNHEY, CDR2 SVGEGT. The V gene lost 6 bases and the J gene lost 9 bases, with 11 bases spanning the gap. The CDR3 runs to 11 residues. In assigning cohorts, the study relied on participant-reported clinical history. Donors of Cohort 3 who recovered were those that had two negative PCRs, clearance, or symptom resolution. Under the authors' procedure: Estimation of nucleated cell counts relied on the amplification of reference gene primers. Repertoires were generated with immunoSEQ multiplex PCR, while TCRdb's copy carries only in-frame clones and drops some. For V, J and clone size, that table is used; D and trimming come from the DNA. The data show just over 300,000 clones, around 91% seen once.

This clonotype originated in a woman aged 35 to 49 who had recovered from COVID-19. The material sequenced was PBMCs or T cells enriched from blood (not recorded which). The chain combines TRBV6-2 or TRBV6-3 with TRBJ1-1; D is perhaps TRBD1 (6 bases). The CDR3 bases are TGTGCCAGCAGCCAAGGACAGCAAGCTTTCTTT. This gives the protein CASSQGQQAFF.